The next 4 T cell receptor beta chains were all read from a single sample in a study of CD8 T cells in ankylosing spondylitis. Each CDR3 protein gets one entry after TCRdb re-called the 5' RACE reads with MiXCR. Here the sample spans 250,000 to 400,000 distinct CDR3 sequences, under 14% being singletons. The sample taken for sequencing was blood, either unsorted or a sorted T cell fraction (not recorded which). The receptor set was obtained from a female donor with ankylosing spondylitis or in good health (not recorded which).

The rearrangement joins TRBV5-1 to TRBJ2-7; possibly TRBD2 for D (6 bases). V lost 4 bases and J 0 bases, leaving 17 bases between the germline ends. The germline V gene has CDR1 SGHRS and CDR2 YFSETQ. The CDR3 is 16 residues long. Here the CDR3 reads CASSPYLSGASYEQYF. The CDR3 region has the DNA TGCGCCAGCAGCCCCTACCTTAGCGGAGCCTCCTACGAGCAGTACTTC.

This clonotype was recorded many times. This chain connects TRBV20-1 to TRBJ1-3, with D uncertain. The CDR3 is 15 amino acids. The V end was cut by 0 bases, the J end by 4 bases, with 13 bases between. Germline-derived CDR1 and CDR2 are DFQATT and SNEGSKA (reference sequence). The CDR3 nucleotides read TGCAGTGCTAGAGATTTAGGGCCAGTCGGAAACACCATATATTTT. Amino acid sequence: CSARDLGPVGNTIYF.

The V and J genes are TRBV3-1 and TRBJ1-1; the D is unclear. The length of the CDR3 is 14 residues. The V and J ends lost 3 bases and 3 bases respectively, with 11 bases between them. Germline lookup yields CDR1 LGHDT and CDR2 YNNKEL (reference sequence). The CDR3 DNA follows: TGTGCCAGCAGCCAGTCAACATGGGACACTGAAGCTTTCTTT. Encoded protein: CASSQSTWDTEAFF.

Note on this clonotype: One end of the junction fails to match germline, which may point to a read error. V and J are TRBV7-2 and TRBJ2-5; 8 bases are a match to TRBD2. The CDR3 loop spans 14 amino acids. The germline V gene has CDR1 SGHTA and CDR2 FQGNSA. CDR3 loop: CASSFGGVQEAQYF. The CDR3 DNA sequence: TGTGCCAGCAGCTTCGGGGGGGTCCAAGAGGCCCAGTACTTC.